The present entry profiles one T cell receptor beta chain with its context. What it binds is not known. This sample was taken from a study of regulatory T cells in long-lasting Graves disease. Study-level points and caveats: The study examined only peripheral blood, not thyroid tissue.

Germline lookup yields CDR1 SQVTM and CDR2 ANQGSEA. Trimming stripped 2 bases from V and 1 base from J, with 3 bases between. There are 11 residues in the CDR3. Time point specified: newly diagnosed GD, antithyroid drugs for less than 3 months. PBMC-extracted RNA yielded the TCR library. As collected, the peripheral blood samples measured 7.5 to 9 milliliters each and went into EDTA tubes. Assembly of TCR beta libraries relied on iRepertoire HTBI primers together with Arm-PCR of CDR3 regions. TCRdb called the multiplex PCR reads again in MiXCR, with one record for every CDR3 protein. The sample holds 440,000 or so distinct CDR3 sequences, less than 20% seen once. These sequences were also reported in another study, on T cells in Graves' hyperthyroidism and ophthalmopathy. Per that study: Those with hyperthyroidism were 18 to 65 years old, newly diagnosed, and ill for under 2 months.

The receptor was derived from a woman in her twenties or thirties with Graves disease. The rearrangement links TRBV29-1 to TRBJ2-7; D unclear. The source was peripheral blood mononuclear cells (PBMCs), collected at new diagnosis, from a patient treated with antithyroid drugs. The CDR3 sequence: CSVEMSYEQYF. CDR3 DNA: TGCAGCGTTGAAATGTCCTACGAGCAGTACTTC.